One and the same sample provided the 18 T cell receptor beta chains below, sequenced in a study of blood T cells in healthy people across ages. It was with a sample-barcoded 5' primer and a J-beta primer mix that a second PCR of roughly 6 to 11 cycles was run. TCRdb recomputed calls from the 5' RACE reads with MiXCR, one row per CDR3 protein. Of about 970,000 distinct CDR3 sequences listed, just over 50% were seen once; the top ten hold about a fifth. Sequenced input: blood. Receptors originate from a woman aged 55-70 years in good health.

This clonotype was picked up a small number of times. This chain connects TRBV28 to TRBJ2-3, with D maybe TRBD2 (5 bases). Trimming cost V 11 bases and J 4 bases, with 19 bases left between them. Germline V gene sequence: CDR1 MDHEN, CDR2 SYDVKM. CDR3 length: 14 amino acids. CDR3 amino acids: CALGPSGLPDTQYF. The DNA for the CDR3 is TGTGCCCTCGGTCCGAGCGGCCTCCCAGATACGCAGTATTTT.

This rearrangement joins TRBV6-1 to TRBJ2-2; D remains ambiguous. This CDR3 region has 12 residues. V lost 11 bases, J lost 3 bases, and 10 bases lay in between. The germline V gene encodes CDR1 MNHNS and CDR2 SASEGT. DNA of the CDR3: TGTGCCGGCCACTTGGACACCGGGGAGCTGTTTTTT. This sequence encodes CAGHLDTGELFF.

This chain uses TRBV5-1 with TRBJ2-3; D ambiguous. V was clipped by 4 bases and J by 2 bases, with 14 bases between them. Germline CDR1 reads SGHRS; CDR2 reads YFSETQ. This CDR3 comprises 15 residues. The DNA for the CDR3 is TGCGCCAGCAGCGCGGACGCGAGGAACACAGATACGCAGTATTTT. This encodes CASSADARNTDTQYF.

This clonotype was seen many times. V is TRBV2 and J is TRBJ2-7; 7 positions match TRBD2. J lost 4 bases, V lost 5 bases, and 5 bases had no gene match. The length of the CDR3 is 13 residues. Germline CDR1 is SNHLY and CDR2 is FYNNEI. Written as DNA, the CDR3 is TGTGCCAGCAGTCTACTAGCGCCTTACGAGCAGTACTTC. It translates to CASSLLAPYEQYF.

A single count supports this clonotype. The chain carries TRBV12-3 or TRBV12-4 and TRBJ2-7, with D tentatively TRBD2 (5 bases). The J call is in doubt because the DNA end fits TRBJ2-5 better. The CDR3 contains 14 residues. Here the CDR3 DNA reads TGTGCCAGCAGTTTTTCCCAGGCGGCGGGGACCCAGTACTTC. It encodes CASSFSQAAGTQYF.

The rearrangement uses TRBV29-1 and TRBJ2-3; no clear D gene. CDR3 length equals 14 residues. The V end lost 8 bases, the J end lost 4 bases, and 19 bases lay between the germline ends. Germline lookup yields CDR1 SQVTM and CDR2 ANQGSEA. The CDR3: CSSYLGRRSDTQYF. DNA for the CDR3: TGCAGCTCGTACCTGGGCCGTCGCTCAGATACGCAGTATTTT.

Only a few counts were recorded for this clonotype. This chain joins TRBV6-1 and TRBJ2-7; D perhaps matches TRBD2 (5 bases). V lost 10 bases and J 4 bases, leaving 20 bases between the germline ends. This CDR3 is built from 14 residues. Germline V gene sequence: CDR1 MNHNS, CDR2 SASEGT. The CDR3 region is CATRGQPGPYEQYF. The CDR3 DNA follows: TGTGCCACCCGCGGGCAGCCAGGACCTTACGAGCAGTACTTC.

In this sample, this clonotype turned up once. Since a much larger clone is just one base distant, this may be a read error. The rearrangement links TRBV6-1 to TRBJ2-5; TRBD2 aligns across 13 bases. Germline V gene lookup returns CDR1 MNHNS and CDR2 SASEGT. The CDR3 consists of 15 residues. CDR3 loop: CSSSWTSGRLETQYF. The CDR3 DNA reads as TGTTCCAGCAGTTGGACTAGCGGGAGATTAGAGACCCAGTACTTC.

This clonotype has only a few counts. For the CDR3, the DNA is TGTGCCAGCAGTGCGGGGACTAGCGGGAGAGGGACGCAGTATTTT. This gives the protein CASSAGTSGRGTQYF. This sequence joins TRBV2 and TRBJ2-3, with TRBD2 matching over 14 bases. J lost 9 bases, V lost 4 bases, and 6 bases had no gene match. The CDR3 has 15 residues. Germline V gene data show CDR1 as SNHLY and CDR2 as FYNNEI. Drawing the rest from reference TRBV2 and TRBJ2-3, the complete variable domain is EPEVTQTPSHQVTQMGQEVILRCVPISNHLYFYWYRQILGQKVEFLVSFYNNEISEKSEIFDDQFSVERPDGSNFTLKIRSTKLEDSAMYFCASSAGTSGRGTQYFGPGTRLTVL.

The CDR3 DNA reads as TGCGCCAGCAGCCAAGTGGGCCTAGCGGGAGGGATGAACGAGCAGTACTTC. Amino acid sequence: CASSQVGLAGGMNEQYF. The chain has TRBV4-1 and TRBJ2-7, with 12 bases identical to TRBD2. The CDR3 consists of 17 residues. The trim removed 1 base at V and 5 bases at J, leaving 9 bases unmatched. CDR1 and CDR2 from the germline V gene are MGHRA and YSYEKL.

The chain joins TRBV24-1 to TRBJ2-1; D is perhaps TRBD2 (6 bases). There are 11 residues in the CDR3. Trimming removed 9 bases at V and 7 bases at J, with 9 bases between. From germline, CDR1 is KGHDR and CDR2 SFDVKD. The CDR3 DNA sequence: TGTGCCACCTCCCGGGGGAATGAGCAGTTCTTC. Protein sequence: CATSRGNEQFF.

A few counts support this clonotype. The chain uses TRBV29-1 and TRBJ2-7, with D perhaps matching TRBD2 (5 bases). The CDR3 spans 14 residues. Germline CDR1 and CDR2: SQVTM and ANQGSEA. V lost 3 bases and J 2 bases, leaving 14 bases between the germline ends. CDR3 DNA: TGCAGCGTTGAGGCGGGTAGCATCCCCTACGAGCAGTACTTC. As protein: CSVEAGSIPYEQYF.

V gene TRBV6-4 combines with J gene TRBJ2-7; D is possibly TRBD1 or TRBD2 (5 bases each). V was cut by 3 bases and J by 2 bases, with 14 bases left in between. The CDR3 extends over 15 amino acids. CDR1 is MRHNA, CDR2 SNTAGT, per germline. CDR3 sequence: CASSEPRGRPYEQYF. CDR3 coding DNA: TGTGCCAGCAGTGAACCTCGGGGACGGCCCTACGAGCAGTACTTC.

This clonotype came up a few times. The chain carries TRBV20-1 and TRBJ2-7; D gene uncertain. The germline CDR1 and CDR2 sequences are DFQATT and SNEGSKA (reference sequence). The V end lost 6 bases, the J end lost 4 bases, and 19 bases lay between the germline ends. The CDR3 extends over 14 amino acids. DNA of the CDR3: TGCAGTGCCGAGAGATCGTGGTACGGTTACGAGCAGTACTTC. It encodes CSAERSWYGYEQYF.

The chain couples TRBV12-3 or TRBV12-4 to TRBJ2-7; 8 bases align to TRBD1. The CDR3 sequence is 15 residues long. The trim removed 5 bases at V and 2 bases at J, leaving 8 bases unmatched. The CDR3 reads CASSPRTGLTYEQYF. The CDR3 region has the DNA TGTGCCAGCAGTCCGCGGACAGGGTTGACCTACGAGCAGTACTTC.

The chain links TRBV28 to TRBJ2-3; TRBD1 agrees at 9 bases. V lost 7 bases to trimming and J lost 7 bases; unmatched junction nucleotides: 9. Germline V gene sequence: CDR1 MDHEN, CDR2 SYDVKM. The CDR3 has 14 amino acids. The CDR3 is CASKTRTGVNTQYF. The CDR3 DNA reads TGTGCCAGCAAAACAAGGACAGGGGTAAATACGCAGTATTTT.

This rearrangement joins TRBV5-1 to TRBJ2-7, with D hard to call. CDR3 length: 16 amino acids. CDR1 SGHRS and CDR2 YFSETQ come from the germline V gene. Trimming took 2 bases from V and 0 from J, leaving 15 bases between them. The CDR3 here is CASSFGRRQLSYEQYF. DNA of the CDR3: TGCGCCAGCAGCTTTGGACGGCGACAACTCTCCTACGAGCAGTACTTC.

The rearrangement joins TRBV6-4 to TRBJ2-5; 10 nucleotides line up with TRBD1. The V and J ends lost 6 bases and 5 bases, in that order; junction bases with no gene match: 6. Germline V lookup: CDR1 MRHNA, CDR2 SNTAGT. This CDR3 spans 14 amino acids. In DNA form, the CDR3 reads TGTGCCAGCAGCGGGACAGGGGATTCGGAGACCCAGTACTTC. Translated: CASSGTGDSETQYF.